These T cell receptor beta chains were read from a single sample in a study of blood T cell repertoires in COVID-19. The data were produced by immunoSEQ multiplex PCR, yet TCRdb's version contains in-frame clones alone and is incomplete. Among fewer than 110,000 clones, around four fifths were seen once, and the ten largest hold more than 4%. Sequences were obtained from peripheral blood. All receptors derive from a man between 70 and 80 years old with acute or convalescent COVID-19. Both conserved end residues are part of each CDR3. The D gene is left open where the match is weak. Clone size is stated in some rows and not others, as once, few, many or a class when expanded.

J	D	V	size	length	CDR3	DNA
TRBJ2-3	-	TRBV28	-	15	CASSNPTDFTDTQYF	TGTGCCAGCAGTAACCCGACGGACTTCACAGATACGCAGTATTTT
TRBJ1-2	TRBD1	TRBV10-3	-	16	CAINEGTGGLRSGYTF	TGTGCCATCAACGAGGGCACAGGGGGATTGCGCAGTGGCTACACCTTC
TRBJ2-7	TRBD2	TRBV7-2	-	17	CASSLVSGGSSSYEQYF	TGTGCCAGCAGCTTAGTCAGCGGGGGTTCTAGCTCCTACGAGCAGTACTTC
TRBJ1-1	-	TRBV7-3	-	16	CASSFTSQGQNTEAFF	TGTGCCAGCAGCTTTACCAGCCAGGGACAAAACACTGAAGCTTTCTTT
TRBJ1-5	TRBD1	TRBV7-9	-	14	CASSWTGEGQPQHF	TGTGCCAGCAGCTGGACAGGGGAAGGTCAGCCCCAGCATTTT
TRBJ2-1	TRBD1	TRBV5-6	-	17	CASSSQGTGRTYNEQFF	TGTGCCAGCAGCTCCCAGGGGACAGGGAGGACCTACAATGAGCAGTTCTTC
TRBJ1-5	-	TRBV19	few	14	CASTPDSVNQPQHF	TGTGCCAGTACCCCCGACAGTGTCAATCAGCCCCAGCATTTT
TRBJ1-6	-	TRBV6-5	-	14	CASSNGGASSPLHF	TGTGCCAGCAGCAACGGGGGGGCGAGTTCACCCCTCCACTTT
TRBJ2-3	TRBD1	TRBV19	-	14	CASSTTGVTDTQYF	TGTGCCAGTAGTACGACAGGGGTGACAGATACGCAGTATTTT
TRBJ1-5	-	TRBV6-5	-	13	CASLRGGDQPQHF	TGTGCCAGCCTCAGAGGGGGGGATCAGCCCCAGCATTTT
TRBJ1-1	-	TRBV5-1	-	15	CASSRIGGANTEAFF	TGCGCCAGCAGCCGTATTGGAGGGGCGAACACTGAAGCTTTCTTT
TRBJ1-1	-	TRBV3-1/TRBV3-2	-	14	CASSRGFSGTEAFF	TGTGCCAGCAGCCGGGGCTTTTCGGGCACTGAAGCTTTCTTT
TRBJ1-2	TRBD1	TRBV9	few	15	CASSVTPTGTSGYTF	TGTGCCAGCAGCGTCACCCCGACAGGGACATCGGGCTACACCTTC
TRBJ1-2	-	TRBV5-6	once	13	CASSRGRNDGYTF	TGTGCCAGCAGCCGCGGGAGGAACGATGGCTACACCTTC
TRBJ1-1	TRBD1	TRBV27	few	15	CASSQTGPMNTEAFF	TGTGCCAGCAGTCAGACAGGGCCCATGAACACTGAAGCTTTCTTT
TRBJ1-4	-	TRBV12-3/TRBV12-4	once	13	CASSPGHREKLFF	TGTGCCAGCAGCCCGGGACATAGAGAAAAACTGTTTTTT
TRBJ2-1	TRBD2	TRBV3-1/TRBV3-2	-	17	CASSQGAGGPSPSEQFF	TGTGCCAGCAGCCAAGGAGCGGGGGGCCCTTCTCCATCTGAGCAGTTCTTC
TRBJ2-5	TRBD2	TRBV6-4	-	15	CASSPTSDPTGGQYF	TGTGCCAGCAGTCCTACTAGCGATCCCACGGGAGGCCAGTACTTC
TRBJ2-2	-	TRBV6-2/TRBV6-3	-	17	CASSYSGGPLNTGELFF	TGTGCCAGCAGTTACTCGGGGGGGCCTTTGAACACCGGGGAGCTGTTTTTT
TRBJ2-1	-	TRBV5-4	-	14	CASSYPAERNEQFF	TGTGCCAGCAGCTACCCTGCCGAGCGGAATGAGCAGTTCTTC
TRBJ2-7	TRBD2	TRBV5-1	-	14	CASSLAGGPYEQYF	TGCGCCAGCAGCTTAGCGGGGGGCCCCTACGAGCAGTACTTC